This entry features one T cell receptor beta chain sequence. This specimen belongs to a study of blood T cell repertoires in COVID-19. Study at large: The United States, Italy and Spain were the sources of the acute and convalescent COVID-19 samples.

Sequenced by immunoSEQ multiplex PCR; TCRdb stores in-frame clones only, minus some. The table lists some 250,000 clones, 70% to 90% of them singletons. The junction had 7 bases not matched to a gene; V was cut back by 1 base and J by 7 bases. In germline, CDR1 is GTSNPN, CDR2 SVGIG (reference sequence). The CDR3 contains 16 residues. This receptor was identified in a woman aged 60 to 75 with COVID-19, enrolled during active disease. The sequenced sample was peripheral blood. The chain couples TRBV30 to TRBJ1-4, with 12 bases fitting TRBD1. The CDR3 protein is CAWSAVGQGAAEKLFF. CDR3 nucleotides: TGTGCCTGGAGTGCCGTGGGACAGGGGGCGGCTGAAAAACTGTTTTTT.